The sequence of this T cell receptor beta chain was determined in a study of OX40 agonist ivuxolimab in advanced cancers. In germline, CDR1 is MNHEY, CDR2 SMNVEV (reference sequence). The CDR3 extends over 15 amino acids. V was pared by 5 bases and J by 6 bases, with 17 bases between. Profiled with immunoSEQ multiplex PCR; TCRdb holds only in-frame clones, not every one. The data contain approximately 14,000 clones, about 77% of them seen just once; the ten biggest clones take up roughly 30%. The chain couples TRBV27 to TRBJ2-4, with D tentatively TRBD1 or TRBD2 (6 bases each). The specimen was CD4+ or CD8+ T cells sorted from blood, collected in a trial of the OX40 agonist ivuxolimab. This TCR came from an adult with an advanced solid tumor such as melanoma, head and neck, liver or kidney cancer. The CDR3 is CASSRAGGRINIQYF. The CDR3 bases are TGTGCCAGCAGTAGGGCTGGGGGGCGTATAAACATTCAGTACTTC.